Here is one T cell receptor (beta chain) with its context. What it binds is not known. Primers for the PCR totalled 60 Vbeta and 13 Jbeta. Repertoires were generated with immunoSEQ multiplex PCR, while TCRdb's copy carries only in-frame clones and drops some. The sample includes 120,000 to 150,000 clones, around 77% seen only once; the top ten take approximately 6.9%. The entry originates in a study of cytomegalovirus exposure and HLA in healthy donors. Findings and caveats of the study: Through in vitro validation, a few CMV-associated chains were shown to be specific for CMV antigens. The study listed some 160 cytomegalovirus-associated TCR beta chains. Segments of the TCR beta V type were, in most cases, productive about 87% or about 30% of the time in an earlier analysis.

Healthy individuals who donated bone marrow served as the donors. Trimming removed 1 base at V and 0 bases at J, with 13 bases between. From germline, CDR1 is LGHNA and CDR2 YNFKEQ. The CDR3 is 17 amino acids. J is TRBJ1-3 and V is TRBV4-2; perhaps TRBD1 as D (5 bases). Sequenced input: PBMCs. The clonotype was recovered from a woman in her 40s in good health and CMV-seropositive. CDR3 sequence reads: CASSQGPGESSGNTIYF. DNA for the CDR3: TGTGCCAGCAGCCAAGGGCCGGGGGAGAGCTCTGGAAACACCATATATTTT.